One and the same sample provided the 5 T cell receptor beta chains below, sequenced in a study of CD8+ T cells in alopecia areata. Treatment given: oral pan-JAK inhibitor, 5-10 mg twice daily. Once RNA had been extracted, it was reverse transcribed into cDNA to act as the sequencing template. Sequencing used immunoSEQ multiplex PCR; TCRdb keeps in-frame clones, though not all of them. The repertoire includes about 190,000 clones, approximately 57% of them detected once, and 1% sits in the top ten. The starting material was CD4+ T cells sorted from blood, obtained at week 24, from a patient treated with tofacitinib. These receptors were obtained from a human donor with alopecia areata.

The rearrangement links TRBV29-1 to TRBJ2-5; 8 bases fit TRBD2. Germline V lookup: CDR1 SQVTM, CDR2 ANQGSEA. There are 13 residues in the CDR3. The V gene end was trimmed by 4 bases and the J gene end by 4 bases; junction bases not matched to a gene: 5. The CDR3 DNA follows: TGCAGCGTTGTGCCGGGGGGGGTAGAGACCCAGTACTTC. It encodes CSVVPGGVETQYF.

The CDR3 DNA follows: TGCGCCAGCAGCTTGGGGGGGATCTCTAATTCACCCCTCCACTTT. It codes for CASSLGGISNSPLHF. This sequence joins TRBV5-1 and TRBJ1-6; weak D call: TRBD1 (5 bases). Trimming removed 0 bases at V and 6 bases at J, with 10 bases between. The CDR3 contains 15 residues. Per germline, CDR1 SGHRS and CDR2 YFSETQ.

About this clone itself: Other nucleotide sequences in the sample specify the same CDR3. The chain recombines TRBV29-1 with TRBJ2-5, with a weak D call TRBD1 (5 bases). CDR1 SQVTM and CDR2 ANQGSEA come from the germline V gene. This CDR3 is 12 amino acids long. Trimming took 7 bases from V and 2 from J, leaving 11 bases between them. The CDR3 spells CSAVQGQETQYF. The CDR3 DNA reads as TGCAGCGCCGTTCAGGGTCAAGAGACCCAGTACTTC.

This clone was counted once. The chain carries TRBV30 and TRBJ1-1; no reliable D call. Germline V gene lookup returns CDR1 GTSNPN and CDR2 SVGIG (reference sequence). This CDR3 has 15 residues. With 2 bases removed from V and 1 base from J, the gap between germline ends came to 14 bases. The CDR3 loop reads CAWSTGGVGNTEAFF. The CDR3 bases are TGTGCCTGGAGTACGGGTGGAGTAGGGAACACTGAAGCTTTCTTT.

A few counts support this clone. The chain recombines TRBV9 with TRBJ1-2, with D unclear. CDR3 size: 14 residues. The germline CDR1 and CDR2 sequences are SGDLS and YYNGEE. V lost 0 bases, J lost 4 bases, and 10 bases lay in between. The DNA for the CDR3 is TGTGCCAGCAGCGTAGACCCAGAAGGCTATGGCTACACCTTC. Its protein product is CASSVDPEGYGYTF.